This TCR beta chain was sequenced during a study of vaccination and CD4 T cells after COVID-19. Study at large: Participants were given two doses of BNT162b2 or mRNA-1273 vaccine. Overlapping peptides of the spike proteins of SARS-CoV-2, HCoV-NL63, HCoV-OC43 and HCoV-229E were used for cell stimulation. As a positive control, some control cultures were given a CEFX pool, while others were given an HIV-1 Nef pool or no peptide.

Stated treatment: approximately 9-day PBMC culture with coronavirus spike peptide pools or control peptides (ViraFEST assay). Cultured CD4+ T-cell DNA underwent Oncomine TCR Beta short-read sequencing. TCRdb redid the calling of the PCR reads with MiXCR, one entry per CDR3 protein. This sample yields 15,000 to 25,000 distinct CDR3 sequences, of which approximately 57% are seen a single time; just under 9% belongs to the top ten. This clonotype was counted once. Its antigen is still unknown. Findings of the study overall: The median count of SARS-CoV-2-reactive clonotypes rose from approximately 21 to 40, not significantly.

V shed 6 bases and J shed 4 bases, with 8 bases lying between them. Per the germline V gene, CDR1 is LNHDA and CDR2 is SQIVND (reference sequence). CDR3 length: 12 residues. V gene TRBV19 combines with J gene TRBJ2-3; D possibly corresponds to TRBD2 (6 bases). The source material was CD4+ T cells from blood, cultured in vitro, sampled after SARS-CoV-2 vaccination. This TCR was recovered from a human donor who had recovered from COVID-19. CDR3 residues: CASREGPDTQYF. The CDR3 DNA reads as TGTGCCAGTAGGGAGGGTCCAGATACGCAGTATTTT.